This TCR beta chain is from a study of shared clonotypes between healthy human individuals. J lost 3 bases, V lost 10 bases, and 11 bases had no gene match. The CDR3 is 14 amino acids. The germline CDR1 and CDR2 sequences are LNHDA and SQIVND (reference sequence). CD45RO-negative cells were positively selected for CCR7, leaving out terminally differentiated effector memory CD45RA+ cells. As regards this clone: What it binds is unknown.

Whole-study results and caveats: Generally, naive subsets came out with larger estimated richness than memory subsets.

Using roughly 200 ng DNA, 30,000 to 35,000 T cell genomes, the sorted-subset replicate PCRs were run. Sequencing was performed with immunoSEQ multiplex PCR; in TCRdb, only in-frame clones are kept and a portion is missing. The sample carries about 2.1 million clones, approximately 92% recorded once. The chain is built from TRBV19 and TRBJ2-7, with 8 bases matching TRBD1. The sequenced sample was naive CD8+ T cells from PBMCs. The clonotype comes from a man younger than 30 in good health. Some clones in this sample may be carry-over from other donors' samples. The CDR3 DNA sequence: TGTGCCACTTCTCCAGGGACAGGCCTCTACGAGCAGTACTTC. The encoded protein is CATSPGTGLYEQYF.